These T cell receptor beta chains were read from a single sample in a study of regulatory T cells in long-lasting Graves disease. In TCRdb, the multiplex PCR reads were re-called with MiXCR into one record per CDR3 protein. Among about 420,000 distinct CDR3 sequences listed, 23% were seen once. The starting material was peripheral blood mononuclear cells (PBMCs), obtained when the disease was refractory, from a patient treated with antithyroid drugs. These receptors came from a female donor with Graves disease. Both conserved end residues are part of each CDR3. A D gene is named only where the DNA matches it firmly. Only some rows state a clone size, as once, few, many or a class for expanded clones.

V	J	D	size	DNA	CDR3
TRBV12-3/TRBV12-4	TRBJ1-5	.	few	TGTGCCAGCAGTTTCGGAGGGTTCAGCAATCAGCCCCAGCATTTT	CASSFGGFSNQPQHF
TRBV18	TRBJ1-2	.	.	TGTGCCAGCTCATCCCCAGGGATTCGTGGCTACACCTTC	CASSSPGIRGYTF
TRBV12-3/TRBV12-4	TRBJ2-2	TRBD2	.	TGTGCCAGCAGTCAGGGGACTAGTTTTGACGGGGAGCTGTTTTTT	CASSQGTSFDGELFF
TRBV20-1	TRBJ2-7	TRBD2	many	TGCAGTGCTAGAGGACGGACTAGCGCCACCATCTACGAGCAGTACTTC	CSARGRTSATIYEQYF
TRBV20-1	TRBJ2-7	TRBD2	few	TGCAGTGCTAGAGACCAACTTCGGGACAGCGCGACTAGCGGGATATACGAGCAGTACTTC	CSARDQLRDSATSGIYEQYF
TRBV27	TRBJ2-5	.	.	TGTGCCAGCAGTTTATGCGGCAGTAGAGATCAAGAGACCCAGTACTTC	CASSLCGSRDQETQYF
TRBV6-2/TRBV6-3	TRBJ1-5	.	.	TGTGCCAGCAGTAACGGGGTGTTTGGCAATCAGCCCCAGCATTTT	CASSNGVFGNQPQHF
TRBV20-1	TRBJ2-7	TRBD1	.	TGCAGTGGCCGGGACAGGGACTACGAGCAGTACTTC	CSGRDRDYEQYF
TRBV7-2	TRBJ2-2	TRBD2	few	TGTGCCAGCAGCTTAGACTTAGCGGGAGCGGTTGGCGGGGAGCTGTTTTTT	CASSLDLAGAVGGELFF
TRBV6-1	TRBJ2-2	TRBD2	.	TGTGCCAGCAGTGAAGGGGCGGGAGTCACCGGGGAGCTGTTTTTT	CASSEGAGVTGELFF
TRBV19	TRBJ2-2	.	.	TGTGCCAGTAGTATTTTGGGACGGGCCTCGTACACCGGGGAGCTGTTTTTT	CASSILGRASYTGELFF
TRBV6-1	TRBJ2-7	.	many	TGTGCCAGCAGTGACCCCGGACAGTCTGGCGAGCAGTACTTC	CASSDPGQSGEQYF
TRBV29-1	TRBJ2-5	.	.	TGCAGCGTTAGAGGGACCAGAGAGACCCAGTACTTC	CSVRGTRETQYF
TRBV15	TRBJ2-1	.	.	TGTGCCACCAGCAGAGACGGCAATGAGCAGTTCTTC	CATSRDGNEQFF
TRBV5-1	TRBJ2-2	.	.	TGCGCCAGCAGCTTGGTGTTAGCAGGAGGGGAGCTGTTTTTT	CASSLVLAGGELFF
TRBV2	TRBJ2-2	.	few	TGTGCCAGCCGTATCTCTGGGGAGCTGTTTTTT	CASRISGELFF
TRBV12-5	TRBJ1-3	.	.	TGTGCTAGTGGTAACTCACCCATACAGATACTCTCTGGAAACACCATATATTTT	CASGNSPIQILSGNTIYF
TRBV12-3/TRBV12-4	TRBJ2-7	TRBD2	many	TGTGCCAGCAGTCGGGAGGCCCGGATTTACTTC	CASSREARIYF
TRBV6-5	TRBJ2-2	.	.	TGTGCCAGCAGTTACCTGAGGAACACCGGGGAGCTGTTTTTT	CASSYLRNTGELFF
TRBV4-1	TRBJ1-4	.	.	TGCGCCAGCAGCCCGGCCGTGGCCAGAACAACTAATGAAAAACTGTTTTTT	CASSPAVARTTNEKLFF
TRBV20-1	TRBJ1-1	.	.	TGCAGCGTTGAAGATCTTCGACCAGGCCACGGGCACACTGAAGCTTTCTTT	CSVEDLRPGHGHTEAFF
TRBV12-3/TRBV12-4	TRBJ2-7	.	many	TGTGCCAGCAGTTTAGAGATGGGATTCCAGCAGTACTTC	CASSLEMGFQQYF
TRBV30	TRBJ2-4	TRBD1	.	TGTGCCTGGAGTGTATTTTCGGGGACAGTTGCCAAAAACATTCAGTACTTC	CAWSVFSGTVAKNIQYF
TRBV7-2	TRBJ1-2	TRBD1	few	TGTGCCAGCAGCGGTCGACAGGGTAACTATGGCTACACCTTC	CASSGRQGNYGYTF
TRBV20-1	TRBJ1-5	.	few	TGCAGTGCTAGTCTGGGGCAGGGTTATCAGCCCCAGCATTTT	CSASLGQGYQPQHF
TRBV6-1	TRBJ2-6	.	.	TGTGCCAGCAGTGTCGTCTCTGGGGCCAACGTCCTGACTTTC	CASSVVSGANVLTF
TRBV28	TRBJ2-4	.	many	TGTGCCAGCAGTTTACAGGGAGGCATTCAGTACTTC	CASSLQGGIQYF
TRBV19	TRBJ1-5	.	.	TGTGCCAGTAGTCCAGGGAGTCAGCCCCAGCATTTT	CASSPGSQPQHF
TRBV6-2/TRBV6-3	TRBJ1-1	.	.	TGTGCCAGCACCGATGGACAGCGTGAGAACACTGAAGCTTTCTTT	CASTDGQRENTEAFF
TRBV28	TRBJ2-7	.	many	TGTGCCAGCAGACCCAATAGGTGGTCGACCTACGAGCAGTACTTC	CASRPNRWSTYEQYF
TRBV6-2/TRBV6-3	TRBJ2-7	TRBD2	few	TGTGCCAGCAGCAAAGTCGGGGCTAGCGGGCCGTACGAGCAGTACTTC	CASSKVGASGPYEQYF
TRBV20-1	TRBJ1-5	.	few	TGCAGTGCTTCCGGCGGCAGGGCGACCAATCAGCCCCAGCATTTT	CSASGGRATNQPQHF
TRBV4-1	TRBJ1-2	.	few	TGCGCCAGCAGCCCAGTAGTAATAAACGCTAACTATGGCTACACCTTC	CASSPVVINANYGYTF
TRBV6-2/TRBV6-3	TRBJ1-1	TRBD1	many	TGTGCCAGCAGTTACCCGACAGGGGCGGAAGCTTTCTTT	CASSYPTGAEAFF
TRBV12-3/TRBV12-4	TRBJ2-1	TRBD1	.	TGTGCCAGCAGCCCGTGGGACAGGGGAACGTACAATGAGCAGTTCTTC	CASSPWDRGTYNEQFF
TRBV6-5	TRBJ1-5	TRBD1	.	TGTGCCAGCAGTTCCAGACAGGGTGCATATAGCAATCAGCCCCAGCATTTT	CASSSRQGAYSNQPQHF
TRBV20-1	TRBJ2-5	.	many	TGCAGTGCTAGAGGGGGCGGATTCCAAGAGACCCAGTACTTC	CSARGGGFQETQYF
TRBV19	TRBJ1-1	.	.	TGTGCCAGTAGTATCGGGACCTCTGAAGCCTTCTTT	CASSIGTSEAFF
TRBV7-9	TRBJ1-1	TRBD1	many	TGTGCCAGCAGCTTTTCAGGGGGAAACACTGAAGCTTTCTTT	CASSFSGGNTEAFF
TRBV27	TRBJ2-5	.	many	TGTGCCAGCAGTTTCGGGCCTAACCAAGAGACCCAGTACTTC	CASSFGPNQETQYF
TRBV7-8	TRBJ2-7	.	many	TGTGCCAGCAGCTTTCCAGGGTCGTCCTACGAGCAGTACTTC	CASSFPGSSYEQYF
TRBV15	TRBJ1-1	.	many	TGTGCCACCAGCAGAGACAGGGGCAACACTGAAGCTTTCTTT	CATSRDRGNTEAFF
TRBV18	TRBJ2-2	.	.	TGTGCCAGCTCATTATACGGACGTCTCACCGGGGAGCTGTTTTTT	CASSLYGRLTGELFF
TRBV12-3/TRBV12-4	TRBJ2-7	.	many	TGTGCCAGCAGTTCCTTGCGGGATGTCTACGAGCAGTACTTC	CASSSLRDVYEQYF
TRBV5-1	TRBJ2-7	TRBD2	few	TGCGCCAGCAGCTTGGCCCCAGGACGGACGAAAGCGGGAGCGACCTACGAGCAGTACTTC	CASSLAPGRTKAGATYEQYF
TRBV2	TRBJ1-1	.	many	TGTGCCAGCAGAGTGTCGACAGGCAAACGTGAAGCTTTCTTT	CASRVSTGKREAFF
TRBV11-2	TRBJ1-1	TRBD1	many	TGTGCCAGCAGCGGACGGACAGGGAGCCCGGGGGAAGCTTTCTTT	CASSGRTGSPGEAFF
TRBV29-1	TRBJ1-5	TRBD1	many	TGCAGCGTTGAAGATCCGACAGGGAGGCATTTT	CSVEDPTGRHF
TRBV7-9	TRBJ2-5	.	many	TGTGCCAGCAGCCTTTTACACGTAGAGACCCAGTACTTC	CASSLLHVETQYF
TRBV2	TRBJ1-1	.	many	TGTGCCAGCAGACTCGGCCGCCTGAACACTGAAGCTTTCTTT	CASRLGRLNTEAFF
TRBV5-1	TRBJ2-6	TRBD1	.	TGCGCCAGCAGCGCAGCAGGGGGCTCTGGGGCCAACGTCCTGACTTTC	CASSAAGGSGANVLTF
TRBV12-3/TRBV12-4	TRBJ2-3	.	once	TGTGCCAGCAGCGAACTCCGGGACCGAGGAGGGCGAGGCACAGATACGCAGTATTTT	CASSELRDRGGRGTDTQYF
TRBV10-3	TRBJ2-7	TRBD2	.	TGTGCCACCACGGGTAAACTAGCGGGTAATCCCGAGCAGTACTTC	CATTGKLAGNPEQYF
TRBV18	TRBJ2-7	.	.	TGTGCCAGCTCACCACCGGCCTTATCCCACGAGCAGTACTTC	CASSPPALSHEQYF
TRBV11-2	TRBJ1-1	.	few	TGTGCCAGCAGCTTAGAGGAGGTCCGTGGGACTGAAGCTTTCTTT	CASSLEEVRGTEAFF
TRBV7-9	TRBJ2-5	.	few	TGTGCCAGCAGCTTAGTTGTAGGGTACCAAGAGACCCAGTACTTC	CASSLVVGYQETQYF
TRBV18	TRBJ2-5	TRBD1	many	TGTGCCAGCTCACCCCCACAGGGGTTCCAAGAGACCCAGTACTTC	CASSPPQGFQETQYF